This TCR beta chain was recorded in a study of response to subunit inactivated influenza vaccine. Whole-study results and caveats: Authors suggested each seasonal influenza vaccination recruits few new T cells.

Note on this clonotype: Antigen: not known.

TCRdb analysed the RT-PCR reads with MiXCR anew, one entry per CDR3 protein. The table records some 520,000 distinct CDR3 sequences, approximately 15% of them present only once. This CDR3 is built from 15 residues. The rearrangement links TRBV21-1 to TRBJ1-1; the table gives TRBD1 as D, unverified against the DNA. TRBV21-1 represents a pseudogene. The clonotype originates from a man in his fifties or sixties who received an inactivated influenza vaccine. This specimen consisted of CD4+ T cells sorted from PBMCs, obtained 23 months after vaccination. The CDR3, as DNA: TGTGCCAGCAGCTTCGACAGGCGTCCGGGCACTGAAGCTTTCTTT. The encoded protein is CASSFDRRPGTEAFF.